This TCR beta chain is drawn from a study of T cells after yellow fever vaccination. The germline gives CDR1 SGHRS, CDR2 YFSETQ. V gave up 0 bases and J gave up 5 bases, with 14 bases separating them. The CDR3 totals 15 residues. A single record per CDR3 protein comes from TCRdb applying MiXCR to the 5' RACE reads. The profile covers fewer than 500,000 distinct CDR3 sequences, with approximately 19% appearing a single time and over 15% taken by the ten largest. The chain links TRBV5-1 to TRBJ1-2, with D maybe TRBD1 (6 bases). Here the sequenced sample was PBMCs, taken before the yellow fever booster vaccination. The receptor's source is a man aged 18 to 29 who received the YFV17D yellow fever vaccine. DNA for the CDR3: TGCGCCAGCAGCTTGGGAGGGGGACGGATATATGGCTACACCTTC. Its translation is CASSLGGGRIYGYTF.